This T cell receptor (beta chain) originates from a study of metastatic and nonmetastatic thyroid tumors. Overall study context: Across peripheral blood and tumor or nodule tissue samples taken from malignant and benign thyroid patients, the repertoires were compared with one another. Study-wide findings and caveats: TCR beta diversity was reportedly significantly higher in malignant thyroid tumors than benign nodules, in blood and tumor.

In the source study's methods: For papillary thyroid cancer, a distant-metastasis classifier was constructed from CDR3 differences observed across clinicopathological groups. From the PCR reads, TCRdb re-called clones with MiXCR. TCRdb, not the original authors, processed these V and J calls. This sample has 15,000 to 20,000 clones; 25% occur once, and the top ten carry more than 9%. None of the patients had undergone any treatment ahead of thyroid surgery. CDR3 length: 17 residues. V was pared by 1 base and J by 4 bases, with 7 bases of the junction left unmatched. Germline lookup yields CDR1 KGHSH and CDR2 LQKENI. This clone occurred a few times. Its cognate antigen is unknown.

The sequenced sample consisted of adjacent normal tissue. The chain uses TRBV18 and TRBJ2-2, with 9 positions matching TRBD1. The receptor's source is a female donor with papillary thyroid cancer or a benign thyroid nodule (not recorded which). Some clones in this sample may be carry-over from other donors' samples. The chain's CDR3 is CASSPLPGQGITGELFF. In nucleotides, the CDR3 is TGTGCCAGCTCACCACTTCCGGGACAGGGAATCACCGGGGAGCTGTTTTTT.